Listed below are T cell receptor beta chains from one sample, sequenced in a study of OX40 agonist ivuxolimab in advanced cancers. This table comes from immunoSEQ multiplex PCR, and its TCRdb copy is limited to in-frame clones, with some not included. The data show approximately 77,000 clones, around 85% seen once. The sequences come from CD4+ or CD8+ T cells sorted from blood, collected in a trial of the OX40 agonist ivuxolimab. Receptor source: an adult with an advanced solid tumor such as melanoma, head and neck, liver or kidney cancer. CDR3s include the opening cysteine and the closing phenylalanine or tryptophan. The order of the fields is clone size, V gene, D gene, J gene, CDR3 DNA, CDR3 protein. D genes are given only for firm matches. Size is stated for part of the rows, as once, few or many counts, or as a class when the clone is expanded.

>.|TRBV5-1|.|TRBJ1-1
TGCGCCAGCAGCCCGGTGGGCAGGGCAAACACTGAAGCTTTCTTT
CASSPVGRANTEAFF
>.|TRBV9|.|TRBJ2-1
TGTGCCAGCAGCGTAGGTAGTGGGGGGTTCTACAATGAGCAGTTCTTC
CASSVGSGGFYNEQFF
>once|TRBV11-2|.|TRBJ1-1
TGTGCCAGCAGCTTAGTTTCGACGAACACTGAAGCTTTCTTT
CASSLVSTNTEAFF
>.|TRBV30|.|TRBJ1-5
TGTGCCTGGAGTAAAGGACGCAATCAGCCCCAGCATTTT
CAWSKGRNQPQHF
>.|TRBV5-1|.|TRBJ2-3
TGCGCCAGCAGCGCCACAGGCACAGATACGCAGTATTTT
CASSATGTDTQYF
>.|TRBV30|.|TRBJ2-1
TGTGCCTGGAGTTCGCAGCGGTCCCTGTTCTTC
CAWSSQRSLFF
>.|TRBV9|TRBD2|TRBJ2-3
TGTGCCAGCAGCGTTCGTCGGGGCGGGAGGCGCACAGATACGCAGTATTTT
CASSVRRGGRRTDTQYF
>.|TRBV28|.|TRBJ1-4
TGTGCCGTTCGACGGGAGGGAATCGAAAAACTGTTTTTT
CAVRREGIEKLFF
>.|TRBV4-2|TRBD2|TRBJ2-3
TGTGCCAGCAGCCAACAACTAGCGGGAGGGCCCGTAGATACGCAGTATTTT
CASSQQLAGGPVDTQYF
>.|TRBV7-6|TRBD1|TRBJ1-3
TGTGCCAGCAGCTTACTCGCAGGGGGGAACACCATATATTTT
CASSLLAGGNTIYF
>.|TRBV18|.|TRBJ2-2
TGTGCCAGCTCACCACCATACGCGAACACCGGGGAGCTGTTTTTT
CASSPPYANTGELFF
>.|TRBV5-6|.|TRBJ2-2
TGTGCCAGCAGCTCTTTCAACGGCGGGGAGCTGTTTTTT
CASSSFNGGELFF
>few|TRBV11-2|.|TRBJ1-2
TGTGCCAGCAGTTCCGAGGGGGTAGGCTACACCTTC
CASSSEGVGYTF
>.|TRBV9|.|TRBJ2-7
TGTGCCAGCAGCGTAAATCCCGAGGGATACTACGAGCAGTACTTC
CASSVNPEGYYEQYF
>.|TRBV7-2|.|TRBJ2-1
TGTGCCAGCAGCTCTAGGGGGCTAGCGGCCGGGGGGTATGAGCAGTTCTTC
CASSSRGLAAGGYEQFF
>.|TRBV28|.|TRBJ1-2
TGTGCCAGCAGTGAGGGGACATCTAACTATGGCTACACCTTC
CASSEGTSNYGYTF
>.|TRBV18|.|TRBJ1-2
TGTGCCAGCTCACCAACAGGAGTACATGGCTACACCTTC
CASSPTGVHGYTF
>.|TRBV13|.|TRBJ1-1
TGTGCCAGCAGATCATTTGTCCCAGGAATCACTGAAGCTTTCTTT
CASRSFVPGITEAFF
>few|TRBV18|.|TRBJ1-2
TGTGCCAGCTCACCGCAGGGCAATGGCTACACCTTC
CASSPQGNGYTF
>.|TRBV7-3|.|TRBJ1-5
TGTGCCAGCAGCTTAACCGCGGGACAGCCCCAGCATTTT
CASSLTAGQPQHF
>.|TRBV21-1|.|TRBJ1-6
TGTGCCAGCAGCACGGACAGGGGGCTCGATAATTCACCCCTCCACTTT
CASSTDRGLDNSPLHF
>.|TRBV4-1|.|TRBJ1-1
TGCGCCAGCAGCCAAGATCATCGGGCCATGAACACTGAAGCTTTCTTT
CASSQDHRAMNTEAFF
>.|TRBV19|.|TRBJ2-3
TGTGCCAGTAGTCCCGGGTGGGGGGGCACAGATACGCAGTATTTT
CASSPGWGGTDTQYF
>.|TRBV27|.|TRBJ1-1
TGTGCCAGCAGTTTACGCCCCCCGCCACAGGGCGGATGGGCTTTCTTT
CASSLRPPPQGGWAFF
>.|TRBV6-5|TRBD1|TRBJ2-7
TGTGCCAGCAGTTATAGTCACAGGGGTTCCTACGAGCAGTACTTC
CASSYSHRGSYEQYF
>.|TRBV14|.|TRBJ2-4
TGTGCCAGCAGCCAAACTCCGACCGGGACACAAGCCAAAAACATTCAGTACTTC
CASSQTPTGTQAKNIQYF
>.|TRBV13|TRBD1|TRBJ1-6
TGTGCCAGCAGCTTAGCCGGGACAGGAAATTCACCCCTCCACTTT
CASSLAGTGNSPLHF
>.|TRBV7-2|.|TRBJ2-1
TGTGCCAGCAGCTCCCAGATAAGCGGAGGCTCCTACAATGAGCAGTTCTTC
CASSSQISGGSYNEQFF
>.|TRBV18|.|TRBJ1-5
TGTGCCAGCTCACCCGGAGGCTTCAATCAGCCCCAGCATTTT
CASSPGGFNQPQHF